The 22 T cell receptor beta chains below come from one sample, sequenced in a study of T-cell memory formation after mild COVID-19. TCRdb re-called the 5' RACE reads through MiXCR, storing one row per CDR3 protein. The table includes fewer than 200,000 distinct CDR3 sequences, roughly 20% detected once. Source material: PBMCs or a T cell subset sorted from them (not recorded which). Receptor source: a man aged 18 to 29 who had mild COVID-19 (a few samples of this study predate the infection). Cell type and time point are not known.

The sample holds a few counts of this clonotype. The chain combines TRBV7-2 with TRBJ2-1; the D is unclear. The CDR3 loop spans 11 amino acids. The V end lost 3 bases, the J end lost 8 bases, and 5 bases lay between the germline ends. Germline CDR1 reads SGHTA; CDR2 reads FQGNSA. The CDR3 nucleotides read TGTGCCAGCAGCTTTTTCCATGAGCAGTTCTTC. Its protein is CASSFFHEQFF.

The chain employs TRBV6-5 and TRBJ1-2; TRBD1 matches at 7 bases. V dropped 2 bases and J dropped 2; count of bases not matched to a gene: 8. Germline V gene data show CDR1 as MNHEY and CDR2 as SVGAGI. The CDR3 is 16 amino acids. Here the CDR3 reads CASSYRVGTENYGYTF. CDR3 coding DNA: TGTGCCAGCAGTTACAGAGTCGGGACAGAGAACTATGGCTACACCTTC.

In its sample, this clonotype was seen a few times. The genes are TRBV11-2 and TRBJ1-2; D not certain. Germline V gives CDR1 SGHAT, CDR2 FQNNGV. The CDR3 extends over 13 amino acids. The V gene lost 5 bases and the J gene lost 4 bases, with 11 bases spanning the gap. The CDR3 nucleotides read TGTGCCAGCAGCGATATGGGTACCTATGGCTACACCTTC. This sequence encodes CASSDMGTYGYTF.

This clonotype was seen more than once but under ten times. This rearrangement joins TRBV7-9 to TRBJ1-1, with D unresolved. From germline, CDR1 is SEHNR and CDR2 FQNEAQ (reference sequence). The CDR3 is made up of 13 amino acids. Trimming removed 3 bases from V and 5 bases from J, with 10 bases in between. DNA of the CDR3: TGTGCCAGCAGCTTCCCGGGGAGGACTGAAGCTTTCTTT. Protein sequence: CASSFPGRTEAFF. Full variable domain (rest looked up from reference TRBV7-9 and TRBJ1-1): DTGVSQNPRHKITKRGQNVTFRCDPISEHNRLYWYRQTLGQGPEFLTYFQNEAQLEKSRLLSDRFSAERPKGSFSTLEIQRTEQGDSAMYLCASSFPGRTEAFFGQGTRLTVV.

The chain uses TRBV20-1 and TRBJ1-2; D unclear. CDR3 size: 11 residues. CDR1 is DFQATT, CDR2 SNEGSKA, per germline (reference sequence). The CDR3 reads CSPGLVLGYTF. CDR3 coding DNA: TGCAGCCCTGGACTGGTTTTGGGCTACACCTTC.

The chain combines TRBV10-3 with TRBJ2-1, with TRBD2 matching over 8 bases. CDR3 length: 15 residues. V lost 4 bases to trimming and J lost 6 bases; unmatched junction nucleotides: 8. Looked up from germline, CDR1 is ENHRY and CDR2 is SYGVKD. CDR3 residues: CAISGRERGTNEQFF. The DNA of the CDR3 is TGTGCCATCAGTGGAAGGGAGCGGGGGACCAATGAGCAGTTCTTC.

This clonotype has only a few counts. This chain joins TRBV28 and TRBJ1-2; 8 bases map to TRBD1. CDR1 MDHEN and CDR2 SYDVKM come from the germline V gene. Trimming took 4 bases from V and 4 from J; bases not matched to a gene: 5. The CDR3 spans 14 residues. This CDR3 is CASSSVDRGYGYTF. Here the CDR3 DNA reads TGTGCCAGCAGTTCCGTCGACAGGGGCTATGGCTACACCTTC.

This chain joins TRBV5-1 and TRBJ2-3, with 11 nucleotides matching TRBD2. The CDR3 has 16 amino acids. The germline CDR1 and CDR2 sequences are SGHRS and YFSETQ. V was clipped by 4 bases and J by 2 bases; unmatched bases: 6. CDR3 residues: CASSHGLAGFTDTQYF. Written as DNA, the CDR3 is TGCGCCAGCAGCCACGGACTAGCGGGCTTCACAGATACGCAGTATTTT.

V gene TRBV7-2 combines with J gene TRBJ2-5; TRBD2 aligns across 10 bases. Germline-derived CDR1 and CDR2 are SGHTA and FQGNSA. This CDR3 spans 15 amino acids. Unmatched junction bases numbered 8, after V lost 5 bases and J lost 5 bases. The CDR3 DNA follows: TGTGCCAGCAGCCAATTTAGCGGGGGGAGCGAGACCCAGTACTTC. Translation: CASSQFSGGSETQYF.

The chain joins TRBV5-1 to TRBJ1-6; the D is unclear. V dropped 1 base and J dropped 0 bases, with 14 bases sitting between them. This CDR3 comprises 18 residues. The germline gives CDR1 SGHRS, CDR2 YFSETQ. The CDR3 sequence is CASSLRGRKASYNSPLHF. The CDR3 DNA follows: TGCGCCAGCAGCTTGAGAGGGAGGAAGGCCTCCTATAATTCACCCCTCCACTTT.

V gene TRBV24-1 combines with J gene TRBJ1-2; the D gene is possibly TRBD1 (6 bases). Trimming cost V 4 bases and J 7 bases, with 15 bases left between them. This CDR3 is built from 14 residues. CDR1 is KGHDR, CDR2 SFDVKD, per germline. The CDR3 reads CATSDHDRFLGYTF. CDR3 nucleotide sequence: TGTGCCACCAGTGACCATGACAGGTTTCTTGGCTACACCTTC.

The chain employs TRBV20-1 and TRBJ1-5, with 9 nucleotides matching TRBD1. The germline gives CDR1 DFQATT, CDR2 SNEGSKA (reference sequence). The V segment lost 3 bases and the J segment 4 bases; nucleotides outside the gene matches: 10. The CDR3 runs 16 residues. As DNA, the CDR3 is TGCAGTGCTAGTTTACCGGGACAGGGCTCGAATCAGCCCCAGCATTTT. Residues: CSASLPGQGSNQPQHF.

V is TRBV11-2 and J is TRBJ2-6, with 8 positions matching TRBD1. With 3 bases clipped from V and 2 bases from J, the junction kept 3 bases outside the gene matches. The CDR3 has 16 residues. The germline V gene encodes CDR1 SGHAT and CDR2 FQNNGV. The CDR3 region has the DNA TGTGCCAGCAGCTTCGGACAGGGTGCTGGGGCCAACGTCCTGACTTTC. It encodes CASSFGQGAGANVLTF.

The rearrangement links TRBV5-1 to TRBJ2-3; D is perhaps TRBD2 (7 bases). The germline gives CDR1 SGHRS, CDR2 YFSETQ. The CDR3 runs 14 residues. The V end lost 2 bases, the J end lost 5 bases, and 12 bases lay between the germline ends. CDR3 sequence reads: CASSLRGARDTQYF. CDR3 DNA sequence: TGCGCCAGCAGCTTACGGGGGGCTCGAGATACGCAGTATTTT. The full variable domain, its missing parts supplied by reference TRBV5-1 and TRBJ2-3, is KAGVTQTPRYLIKTRGQQVTLSCSPISGHRSVSWYQQTPGQGLQFLFEYFSETQRNKGNFPGRFSGRQFSNSRSEMNVSTLELGDSALYLCASSLRGARDTQYFGPGTRLTVL.

The chain joins TRBV7-8 to TRBJ1-2; D not certain. V lost 3 bases, J lost 7 bases, and 12 bases lay in between. The CDR3 runs 13 residues. Germline values: CDR1 SGHVS, CDR2 FQNEAQ. DNA for the CDR3: TGTGCCAGCAGCTTGACACCTGAGGGTGGCTACACCTTC. It specifies CASSLTPEGGYTF.

This clonotype was found many times. This chain joins TRBV20-1 and TRBJ2-2; no reliable D call. CDR1 is DFQATT, CDR2 SNEGSKA, per germline (reference sequence). This CDR3 region has 16 residues. The V gene lost 1 base and the J gene lost 0 bases, with 12 bases spanning the gap. The CDR3 coding sequence is TGCAGTGCTAGAGGAAATACTCGGTCGAACACCGGGGAGCTGTTTTTT. Residues: CSARGNTRSNTGELFF.

This clonotype occurred a few times. CDR3 loop: CASSPGQGSTEAFF. The CDR3 coding sequence is TGTGCCAGCAGCCCGGGACAGGGCAGCACTGAAGCTTTCTTT. The chain recombines TRBV9 with TRBJ1-1; 9 bases are a match to TRBD1. Trimming cost V 4 bases and J 4 bases; bases outside gene matches: 5. The CDR3 is made up of 14 amino acids. Germline CDR1 reads SGDLS; CDR2 reads YYNGEE.

The chain carries TRBV5-1 and TRBJ1-2; D call uncertain. Per germline, CDR1 SGHRS and CDR2 YFSETQ. The CDR3 runs 13 residues. V lost 1 base, J lost 3 bases, and 7 bases lay in between. The DNA of the CDR3 is TGCGCCAGCAGCTTGAACATTCACTATGGCTACACCTTC. This encodes CASSLNIHYGYTF. The full variable domain, completed using reference TRBV5-1 and TRBJ1-2, is KAGVTQTPRYLIKTRGQQVTLSCSPISGHRSVSWYQQTPGQGLQFLFEYFSETQRNKGNFPGRFSGRQFSNSRSEMNVSTLELGDSALYLCASSLNIHYGYTFGSGTRLTVV.

This clonotype was observed a few times. The V and J genes are TRBV2 and TRBJ1-1; no clear D. V lost 8 bases to trimming and J lost 1 base, with 8 bases between them. There are 12 residues in the CDR3. Germline V gene sequence: CDR1 SNHLY, CDR2 FYNNEI. CDR3 DNA sequence: TGTGCCAGCTGGGCAGGGAACACTGAAGCTTTCTTT. Translation gives CASWAGNTEAFF.

In this sample, this clonotype turned up a few times. The V gene is TRBV20-1, the J gene TRBJ2-5; D gene uncertain. The CDR3 covers 12 residues. CDR1 and CDR2 (germline): DFQATT, SNEGSKA (reference sequence). V was shortened by 3 bases and J by 4 bases, with 9 bases between the two germline ends. This chain's CDR3 is CSARIARETQYF. CDR3 DNA sequence: TGCAGTGCTAGGATCGCGAGAGAGACCCAGTACTTC.

V is TRBV5-6 and J is TRBJ1-1; TRBD1 matches 7 bases. Germline-derived CDR1 and CDR2 are SGHDT and YYEEEE. The V and J ends lost 3 bases and 7 bases, in that order; junction bases with no gene match: 3. The CDR3 sequence is 12 residues long. Written as DNA, the CDR3 is TGTGCCAGCAGCTCAGGACAGGATGAAGCTTTCTTT. It is translated as CASSSGQDEAFF.

The sample holds many counts of this clonotype. The chain couples TRBV2 to TRBJ2-5; D may correspond to TRBD1 or TRBD2 (7 bases each). Trimming left V 6 bases short and J 6 bases short, with 17 bases between. CDR1 is SNHLY and CDR2 is FYNNEI in the germline V gene. The CDR3 has 14 residues. CDR3 nucleotides: TGTGCCAGCAGCTTACAGGGGAGGGGTAAGACCCAGTACTTC. This gives the protein CASSLQGRGKTQYF.